This is a list of T cell receptor beta chains from one sample in a study of T cell changes during pregnancy in multiple sclerosis. Libraries were prepared by immunoSEQ multiplex PCR; TCRdb keeps only in-frame clonotypes and omits some of them. The table shows tens of thousands of clones, with about 90% occurring only once. Sequencing used CD4+ T cells from peripheral blood mononuclear cells, obtained in the second trimester of pregnancy. These receptors were collected from a female donor in good health, enrolled as a control in a pregnancy study. Each CDR3 is given with its conserved first and last residue. The D gene is left open where the match is weak. Size values are once, few and many counts, or a class for expanded clones, and some rows have none.

V gene,J gene,clone size,D gene,CDR3 DNA,CDR3 protein
TRBV19,TRBJ1-2,NA,TRBD1,TGTGCCAGTAGTGGGGCGTGGACAGGGCTGGACTATGGCTACACCTTC,CASSGAWTGLDYGYTF
TRBV2,TRBJ1-6,few,NA,TGTGCCAGCAGCCCCCGGGGTTCACCCCTCCACTTT,CASSPRGSPLHF
TRBV7-2,TRBJ1-6,few,NA,TGTGCCAGCAGCCGGCGCGGGGGAGGGGTGAATTCACCCCTCCACTTT,CASSRRGGGVNSPLHF
TRBV30,TRBJ2-7,NA,TRBD2,TGTGCCTGGAGCCCGCGGGGGGCGTACGAGCAGTACTTC,CAWSPRGAYEQYF
TRBV6-6,TRBJ1-4,NA,TRBD1,TGTGCCAGCACTACAGAGGCAGGGGGGGAAAAACTGTTTTTT,CASTTEAGGEKLFF
TRBV5-6,TRBJ2-3,NA,NA,TGTGCCAGCAGCTTGGCCCGTGGTAGCGGCTTCACAGATACGCAGTATTTT,CASSLARGSGFTDTQYF
TRBV6-5,TRBJ1-1,NA,TRBD1,TGTGCCAGCAGTTACTCGGGCCAGGGGGACACTGAAGCTTTCTTT,CASSYSGQGDTEAFF
TRBV2,TRBJ2-2,NA,TRBD1,TGTGCCAGCAGTGCGGACAGGGCCGGGGAGCTGTTTTTT,CASSADRAGELFF
TRBV4-1,TRBJ1-1,NA,TRBD1,TGCGCCAGCAGCCGTGGCCAGGGGGCAAACGCGAACACTGAAGCTTTCTTT,CASSRGQGANANTEAFF
TRBV2,TRBJ2-2,NA,NA,TGTGCCAGCAGTGTCGAGCACACCGGGGAGCTGTTTTTT,CASSVEHTGELFF